The next 15 T cell receptor beta chains were all read from a single sample in a study of T cells expressing NK-cell markers. TCRdb reprocessed the 5' RACE reads and keeps a single row for each CDR3 protein, giving no DNA. The repertoire table contains about 260,000 distinct CDR3 sequences. Specimen: blood T cells: a sorted CD56 or NKG2C T cell subset, CD4+ or CD8+ T cells, or bulk PBMC T cells (not recorded which). The receptors come from a woman between 18 and 75 years old in good health.

The chain recombines TRBV4-1 with TRBJ2-5. Germline CDR1 and CDR2: MGHRA and YSYEKL. CDR3 length: 15 residues. CDR3 sequence: CASSQEGGVSETQYF.

The chain uses TRBV15 and TRBJ2-3; TCRdb's assignment of TRBD2 cannot be checked, as there is no DNA. The CDR3 extends over 14 amino acids. The V gene's germline CDR1 is LNHNV and CDR2 YYDKDF (reference sequence). The CDR3 is CATSISGSTDTQYF.

The chain links TRBV6-1 to TRBJ1-6; without DNA, the TCRdb call of TRBD1 cannot be checked. Germline V gene lookup returns CDR1 MNHNS and CDR2 SASEGT. The CDR3 covers 14 residues. CDR3 sequence: CASSLAGFDSPLHF.

The chain couples TRBV5-1 to TRBJ2-7; the D call from TCRdb, TRBD2, cannot be confirmed without DNA. The CDR3 has 15 residues. Germline loops: CDR1 SGHRS, CDR2 YFSETQ. The CDR3 is CASSLVVAGKDEQYF.

This sequence joins TRBV20-1 and TRBJ1-6. Germline lookup yields CDR1 DFQATT and CDR2 SNEGSKA (reference sequence). The CDR3 contains 13 residues. The CDR3 spells CSARPGNNSPLHF.

This chain links TRBV20-1 with TRBJ2-1; TCRdb outputs TRBD2, but without DNA this stays unchecked. This CDR3 is 15 amino acids long. Germline V gives CDR1 DFQATT, CDR2 SNEGSKA (reference sequence). CDR3 sequence: CSAGPSGSSYNEQFF.

The rearrangement uses TRBV12-3 or TRBV12-4 and TRBJ1-5; TCRdb gives TRBD1 as the D gene, but with no DNA this cannot be confirmed. The CDR3 covers 16 residues. This CDR3 reads CASSRQGMVGGQPQHF.

This CDR3 is CSALHPSGRWGAFF. The chain uses TRBV20-1 and TRBJ1-1. The CDR3 covers 14 residues. The germline V gene encodes CDR1 DFQATT and CDR2 SNEGSKA (reference sequence).

This rearrangement joins TRBV28 to TRBJ2-3; TCRdb designates TRBD2, a call that cannot be tested without DNA. CDR1 and CDR2 from the germline V gene are MDHEN and SYDVKM. This CDR3 is built from 17 residues. The CDR3 region is CASSSSGTRGPLDTQYF.

V and J are TRBV7-7 and TRBJ2-1; TCRdb selects TRBD1, and the lack of DNA leaves this call unchecked. This CDR3 is 15 amino acids long. Germline-derived CDR1 and CDR2 are SSHAT and FNYEAQ (reference sequence). CDR3 in amino acids: CASSLGGSPRNEQFF.

The chain links TRBV28 to TRBJ2-5; the D gene TCRdb calls, TRBD1, cannot be checked with no DNA. This CDR3 region has 16 residues. CDR1 MDHEN and CDR2 SYDVKM come from the germline V gene. This CDR3 reads CASSLAGAGVQETQYF.

The chain joins TRBV20-1 to TRBJ2-1; TCRdb's D call of TRBD2 is untestable without DNA. The germline CDR1 and CDR2 sequences are DFQATT and SNEGSKA (reference sequence). This CDR3 comprises 13 residues. CDR3 protein: CSASPSGYNEQFF.

The V call is TRBV5-6, the J call TRBJ1-3. The CDR3 length is 13 residues. Germline V gene data show CDR1 as SGHDT and CDR2 as YYEEEE. The CDR3 loop is CASSLDMPNTIYF.

The V and J genes are TRBV7-2 and TRBJ2-3; TCRdb's D gene call, TRBD2, goes unchecked for lack of DNA. There are 17 residues in the CDR3. The V gene's germline CDR1 is SGHTA and CDR2 FQGNSA. The chain's CDR3 is CASSLVPPAGGPDTQYF.

The chain carries TRBV5-1 and TRBJ2-4. Germline V lookup: CDR1 SGHRS, CDR2 YFSETQ. This CDR3 is built from 14 residues. The CDR3: CASSLEAAKNIQYF.